This TCR beta chain emerged from a study of blood T cell repertoires in COVID-19. In the study overall: Sample material is recorded as cDNA or gDNA derived from T cells, B-cell-depleted T cells, or PBMCs.

Germline V gives CDR1 WSHSY, CDR2 SAAADI. The CDR3 length is 16 residues. J gave up 8 bases and V 7 bases, and 15 bases lay outside the gene matches. How the authors handled the data: Reference gene primer amplification gave estimated nucleated cell counts. Produced via immunoSEQ multiplex PCR; TCRdb's table is partial and in-frame only. The V and J calls and clone size were taken over from that table, and D and trimming were inferred from the DNA. The repertoire holds roughly 64,000 clones, with 65% to 90% as singletons. The sequence came from a man aged 50 or older with active COVID-19. Sequenced: peripheral blood. The chain links TRBV10-2 to TRBJ2-1, with 9 bases identical to TRBD2. The CDR3: CASTRRGGGAKDEQFF. In DNA, the CDR3 is TGCGCCAGCACCAGGCGGGGCGGGGGGGCCAAGGATGAGCAGTTCTTC.